Listed below are T cell receptor beta chains from one sample, sequenced in a study of shared clonotypes between healthy human individuals. Sequencing was performed with immunoSEQ multiplex PCR; in TCRdb, only in-frame clones are kept and a portion is missing. The sample includes 2 million to 2.5 million clones, just under 95% of them seen just once. Sequenced sample: naive CD8+ T cells sorted from blood. These receptor sequences come from a man between 18 and 35 years old in good health. Each CDR3 is given with its conserved first and last residue. A D gene is named only where the DNA matches it firmly.

v_call: TRBV2; cdr3_length: 14; j_call: TRBJ2-5; d_call: TRBD1; cdr3_nt: TGTGCCAGCAGTGGTAATGAGGGGGCAAAGACCCAGTACTTC; cdr3_aa: CASSGNEGAKTQYF
v_call: TRBV30; cdr3_length: 11; j_call: TRBJ1-1; d_call: NA; cdr3_nt: TGTGCCTGGATGGAAGGGGCGGAAGCTTTCTTT; cdr3_aa: CAWMEGAEAFF
v_call: TRBV7-9; cdr3_length: 14; j_call: TRBJ1-1; d_call: NA; cdr3_nt: TGTGCCAGCAGCCTGATTATGGTAGACACTGAAGCTTTCTTT; cdr3_aa: CASSLIMVDTEAFF
v_call: TRBV5-1; cdr3_length: 15; j_call: TRBJ1-2; d_call: NA; cdr3_nt: TGCGCCAGCAGCCTCGACAGGTTTCCTGTGGATGGCTACACCTTC; cdr3_aa: CASSLDRFPVDGYTF
v_call: TRBV7-9; cdr3_length: 15; j_call: TRBJ1-5; d_call: NA; cdr3_nt: TGTGCCAGCAGCGCCGACATGGATCTCAATCAGCCCCAGCATTTT; cdr3_aa: CASSADMDLNQPQHF
v_call: TRBV5-6; cdr3_length: 16; j_call: TRBJ2-7; d_call: NA; cdr3_nt: TGTGCCAGCAGCGCAGAAACCGGGACCGATAACTACGAGCAGTACTTC; cdr3_aa: CASSAETGTDNYEQYF
v_call: TRBV14; cdr3_length: 14; j_call: TRBJ2-7; d_call: NA; cdr3_nt: TGTGCCAGCAGCCACGGGGACCTTTCGTACGAGCAGTACTTC; cdr3_aa: CASSHGDLSYEQYF
v_call: TRBV9; cdr3_length: 14; j_call: TRBJ1-1; d_call: NA; cdr3_nt: TGTGCCAGCAGCTTCAGGGGCTTGGACACTGAAGCTTTCTTT; cdr3_aa: CASSFRGLDTEAFF
v_call: TRBV2; cdr3_length: 11; j_call: TRBJ2-1; d_call: NA; cdr3_nt: TGTGCCAGCTTACTAGTCGATGAGCAGTTCTTC; cdr3_aa: CASLLVDEQFF
v_call: TRBV5-6; cdr3_length: 12; j_call: TRBJ2-7; d_call: NA; cdr3_nt: TGTGCCAGCAGCTTGGGGAAATACGAGCAGTACTTC; cdr3_aa: CASSLGKYEQYF
v_call: TRBV5-5; cdr3_length: 15; j_call: TRBJ2-7; d_call: NA; cdr3_nt: TGTGCCAGCAGCCCCACTCTAGCACGAAACTACGAGCAGTACTTC; cdr3_aa: CASSPTLARNYEQYF
v_call: TRBV9; cdr3_length: 12; j_call: TRBJ2-3; d_call: NA; cdr3_nt: TGTGCCAGCAGCGGGCCCTCCGATACGCAGTATTTT; cdr3_aa: CASSGPSDTQYF